Sequencing of this TCR beta chain was carried out in a study of spatial heterogeneity in lung cancer. One entry per CDR3 protein, called by TCRdb with MiXCR from the 5' RACE reads. The table shows about 35,000 distinct CDR3 sequences, with approximately 3.1% occurring only once. This clonotype was detected ten times or more. Described time point: sample taken at primary tumor resection. Whole RNA, isolated from tumor, nontumor lung or frozen PBMC, was sequenced without prior sorting. The source was normal lung tissue next to the tumor, collected at surgery. The sequence derives from a male donor with early-stage non-small cell lung cancer.

The CDR3, as DNA: TGTGCCAGCGAGGCATCGAGGACTGGAAATTCACCCCTCCACTTT. It encodes CASEASRTGNSPLHF. The chain is built from TRBV2 and TRBJ1-6; unclear D gene. V gave up 8 bases and J gave up 7 bases, with 18 bases separating them. CDR3 length: 15 residues. Germline V gene sequence: CDR1 SNHLY, CDR2 FYNNEI.